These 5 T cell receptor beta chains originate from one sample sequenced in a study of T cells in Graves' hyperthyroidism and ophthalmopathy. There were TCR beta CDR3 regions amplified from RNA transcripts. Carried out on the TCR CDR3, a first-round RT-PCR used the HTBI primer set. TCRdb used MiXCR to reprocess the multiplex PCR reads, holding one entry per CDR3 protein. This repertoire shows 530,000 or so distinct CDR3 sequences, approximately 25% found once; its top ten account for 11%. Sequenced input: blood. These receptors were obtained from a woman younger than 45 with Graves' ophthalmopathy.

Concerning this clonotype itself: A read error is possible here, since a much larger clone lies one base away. The CDR3 DNA reads as TGTGCCAGCAGCTTAGCGGGGGGTCTGATAGCAATATCCTACGAGCAGTACTTC. Its translation is CASSLAGGLIAISYEQYF. V and J are TRBV11-1 and TRBJ2-7; a possible D gene is TRBD2 (6 bases). The V and J ends lost 0 bases and 1 base respectively, with 19 bases between them. Looked up from germline, CDR1 is SGHAT and CDR2 is FQDESV (reference sequence). This CDR3 comprises 18 residues.

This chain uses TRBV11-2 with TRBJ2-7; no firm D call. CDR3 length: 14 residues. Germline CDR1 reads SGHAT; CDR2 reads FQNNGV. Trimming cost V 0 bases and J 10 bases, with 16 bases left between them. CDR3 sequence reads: CASSLDLGFGDQYF. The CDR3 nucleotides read TGTGCCAGCAGCTTAGACCTAGGCTTCGGCGATCAGTACTTC.

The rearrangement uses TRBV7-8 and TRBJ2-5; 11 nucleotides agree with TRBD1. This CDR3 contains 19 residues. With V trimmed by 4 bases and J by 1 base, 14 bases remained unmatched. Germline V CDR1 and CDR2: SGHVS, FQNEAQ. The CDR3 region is CASSSRTGGLTVAQETQYF. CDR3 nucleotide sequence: TGTGCCAGCAGCTCACGGACAGGGGGCCTTACAGTTGCCCAAGAGACCCAGTACTTC.

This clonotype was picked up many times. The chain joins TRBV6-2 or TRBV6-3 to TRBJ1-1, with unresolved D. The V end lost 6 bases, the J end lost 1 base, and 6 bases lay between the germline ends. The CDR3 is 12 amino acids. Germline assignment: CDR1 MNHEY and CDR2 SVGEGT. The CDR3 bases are TGTGCCAGCAGAGTTCAGAACACTGAAGCTTTCTTT. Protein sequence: CASRVQNTEAFF.

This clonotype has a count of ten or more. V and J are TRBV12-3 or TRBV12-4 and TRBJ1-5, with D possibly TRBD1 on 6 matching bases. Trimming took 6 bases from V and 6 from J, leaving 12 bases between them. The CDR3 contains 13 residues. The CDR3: CASRQQGSQPQHF. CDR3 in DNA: TGTGCCAGCAGGCAACAGGGCAGTCAGCCCCAGCATTTT.